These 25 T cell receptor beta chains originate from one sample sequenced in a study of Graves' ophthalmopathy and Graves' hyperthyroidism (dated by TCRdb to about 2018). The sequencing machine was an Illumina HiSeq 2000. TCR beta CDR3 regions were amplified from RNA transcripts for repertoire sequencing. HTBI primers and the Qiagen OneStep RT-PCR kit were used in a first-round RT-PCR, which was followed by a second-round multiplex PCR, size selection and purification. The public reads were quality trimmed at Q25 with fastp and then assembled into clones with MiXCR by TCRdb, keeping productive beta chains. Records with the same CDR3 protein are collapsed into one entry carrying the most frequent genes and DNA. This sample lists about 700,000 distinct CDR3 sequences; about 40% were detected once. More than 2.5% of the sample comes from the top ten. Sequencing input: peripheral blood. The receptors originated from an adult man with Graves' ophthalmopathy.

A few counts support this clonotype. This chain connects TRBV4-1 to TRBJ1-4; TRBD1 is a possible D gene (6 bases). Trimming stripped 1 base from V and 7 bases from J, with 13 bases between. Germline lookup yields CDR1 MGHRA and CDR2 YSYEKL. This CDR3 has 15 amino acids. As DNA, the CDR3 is TGCGCCAGCAGCCAAGTAGGTTTGGGGGCTGAAAAACTGTTTTTT. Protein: CASSQVGLGAEKLFF.

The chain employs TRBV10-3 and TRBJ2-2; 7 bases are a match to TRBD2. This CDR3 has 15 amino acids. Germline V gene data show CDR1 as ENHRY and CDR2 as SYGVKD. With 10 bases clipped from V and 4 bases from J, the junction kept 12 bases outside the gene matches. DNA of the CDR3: TGTGCCAGCAGCGGGACCTCAACGGGCACCGGGGAGCTGTTTTTT. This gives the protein CASSGTSTGTGELFF.

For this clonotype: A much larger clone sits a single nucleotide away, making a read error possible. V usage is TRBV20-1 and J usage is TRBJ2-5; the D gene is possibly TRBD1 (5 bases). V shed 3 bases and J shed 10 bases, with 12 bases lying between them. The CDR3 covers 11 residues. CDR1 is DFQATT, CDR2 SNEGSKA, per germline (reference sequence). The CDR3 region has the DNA TGCAGTGCTAGTCAGGGAAAGATCCAGTACTTC. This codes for CSASQGKIQYF.

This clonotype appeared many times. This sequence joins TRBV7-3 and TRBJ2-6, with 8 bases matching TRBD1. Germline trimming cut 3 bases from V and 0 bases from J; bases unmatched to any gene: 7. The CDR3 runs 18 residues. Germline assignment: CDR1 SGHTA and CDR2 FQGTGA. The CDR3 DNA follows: TGTGCCAGCAGCTTCCCCGGGACAGGCCGCTCTGGGGCCAACGTCCTGACTTTC. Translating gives CASSFPGTGRSGANVLTF.

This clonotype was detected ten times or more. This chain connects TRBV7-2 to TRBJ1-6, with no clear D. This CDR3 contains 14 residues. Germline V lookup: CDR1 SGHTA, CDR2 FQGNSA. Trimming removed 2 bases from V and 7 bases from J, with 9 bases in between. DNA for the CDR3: TGTGCCAGCAGCTTAAATCGTAGGAATTCACCCCTCCACTTT. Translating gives CASSLNRRNSPLHF. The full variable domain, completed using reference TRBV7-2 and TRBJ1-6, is GAGVSQSPSNKVTEKGKDVELRCDPISGHTALYWYRQSLGQGLEFLIYFQGNSAPDKSGLPSDRFSAERTGGSVSTLTIQRTQQEDSAVYLCASSLNRRNSPLHFGNGTRLTVT.

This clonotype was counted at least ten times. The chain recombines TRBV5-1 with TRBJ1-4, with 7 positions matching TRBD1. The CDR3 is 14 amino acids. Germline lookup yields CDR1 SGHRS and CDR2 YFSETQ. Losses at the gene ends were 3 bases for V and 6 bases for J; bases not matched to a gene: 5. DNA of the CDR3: TGCGCCAGCAGCTCGACAGGGCCTGATGAAAAACTGTTTTTT. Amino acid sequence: CASSSTGPDEKLFF. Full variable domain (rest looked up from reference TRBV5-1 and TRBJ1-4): KAGVTQTPRYLIKTRGQQVTLSCSPISGHRSVSWYQQTPGQGLQFLFEYFSETQRNKGNFPGRFSGRQFSNSRSEMNVSTLELGDSALYLCASSSTGPDEKLFFGSGTQLSVL.

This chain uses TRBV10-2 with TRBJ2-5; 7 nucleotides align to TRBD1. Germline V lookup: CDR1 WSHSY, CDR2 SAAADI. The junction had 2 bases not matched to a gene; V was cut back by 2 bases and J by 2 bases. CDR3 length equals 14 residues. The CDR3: CASSETTGQETQYF. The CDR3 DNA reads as TGCGCCAGCAGTGAGACGACAGGGCAAGAGACCCAGTACTTC.

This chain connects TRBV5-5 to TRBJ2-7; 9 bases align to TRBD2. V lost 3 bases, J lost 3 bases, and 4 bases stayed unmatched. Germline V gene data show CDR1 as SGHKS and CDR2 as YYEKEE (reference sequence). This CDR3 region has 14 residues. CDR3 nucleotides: TGTGCCAGCAGCTGGGGTAGCGGGAGCTACGAGCAGTACTTC. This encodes CASSWGSGSYEQYF.

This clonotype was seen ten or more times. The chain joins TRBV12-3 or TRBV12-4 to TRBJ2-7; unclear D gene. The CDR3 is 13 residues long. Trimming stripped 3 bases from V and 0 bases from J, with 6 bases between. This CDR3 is CASSLRNSYEQYF. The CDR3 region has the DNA TGTGCCAGCAGTTTGCGCAACTCCTACGAGCAGTACTTC.

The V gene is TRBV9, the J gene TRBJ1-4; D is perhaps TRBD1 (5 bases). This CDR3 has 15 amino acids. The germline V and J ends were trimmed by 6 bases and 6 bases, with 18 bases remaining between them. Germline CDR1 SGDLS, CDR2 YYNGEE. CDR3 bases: TGTGCCAGCACCCCTAGCGGGGGGGTGGATGAAAAACTGTTTTTT. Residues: CASTPSGGVDEKLFF. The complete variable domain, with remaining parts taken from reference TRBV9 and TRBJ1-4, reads DSGVTQTPKHLITATGQRVTLRCSPRSGDLSVYWYQQSLDQGLQFLIQYYNGEERAKGNILERFSAQQFPDLHSELNLSSLELGDSALYFCASTPSGGVDEKLFFGSGTQLSVL.

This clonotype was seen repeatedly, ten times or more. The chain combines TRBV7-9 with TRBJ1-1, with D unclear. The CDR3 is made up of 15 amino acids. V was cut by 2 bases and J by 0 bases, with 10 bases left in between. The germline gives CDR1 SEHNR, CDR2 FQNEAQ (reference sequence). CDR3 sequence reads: CASSLPPVMNTEAFF. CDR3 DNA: TGTGCCAGCAGCTTACCCCCGGTCATGAACACTGAAGCTTTCTTT.

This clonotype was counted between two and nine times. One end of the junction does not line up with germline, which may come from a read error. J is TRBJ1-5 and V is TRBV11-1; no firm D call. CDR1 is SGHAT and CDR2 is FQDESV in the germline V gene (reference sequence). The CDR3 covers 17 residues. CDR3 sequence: CASSQEVLGLGDQPQHF. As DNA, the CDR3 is TGCGCCAGCAGCCAAGAGGTCCTGGGTTTGGGCGATCAGCCCCAGCATTTT.

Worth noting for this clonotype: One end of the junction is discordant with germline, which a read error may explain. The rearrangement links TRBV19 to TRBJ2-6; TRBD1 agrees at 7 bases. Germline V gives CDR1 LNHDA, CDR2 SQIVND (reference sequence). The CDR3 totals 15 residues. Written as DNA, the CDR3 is TGTGCCAGTAGTTCCGACAGGGTTCGGCGAACCACTGAAGCTTTC. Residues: CASSSDRVRRTTEAF. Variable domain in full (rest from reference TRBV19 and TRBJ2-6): DGGITQSPKYLFRKEGQNVTLSCEQNLNHDAMYWYRQDPGQGLRLIYYSQIVNDFQKGDIAEGYSVSREKKESFPLTVTSAQKNPTAFYLCASSSDRVRRTTEAFGAGSRLTVL.

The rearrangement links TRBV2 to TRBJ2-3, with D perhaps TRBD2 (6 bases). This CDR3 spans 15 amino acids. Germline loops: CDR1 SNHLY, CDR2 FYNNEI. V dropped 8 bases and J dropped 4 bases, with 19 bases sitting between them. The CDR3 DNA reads TGTGCCAGCCTCTCGCGGGGAGGCGTGGCAGATACGCAGTATTTT. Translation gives CASLSRGGVADTQYF.

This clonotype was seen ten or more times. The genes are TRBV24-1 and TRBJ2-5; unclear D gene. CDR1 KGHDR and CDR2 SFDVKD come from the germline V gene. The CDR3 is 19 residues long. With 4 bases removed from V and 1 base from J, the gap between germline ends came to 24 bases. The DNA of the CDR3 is TGTGCCACCAGTGACCGAGGCTTAAGGCCCCAGGAAATCCAAGAGACCCAGTACTTC. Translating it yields CATSDRGLRPQEIQETQYF.

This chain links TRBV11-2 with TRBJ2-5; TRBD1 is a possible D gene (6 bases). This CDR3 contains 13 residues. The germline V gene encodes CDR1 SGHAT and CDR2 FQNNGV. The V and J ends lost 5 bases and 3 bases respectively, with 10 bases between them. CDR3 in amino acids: CASSQDSKETQYF. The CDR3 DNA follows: TGTGCCAGCAGCCAGGACAGTAAAGAGACCCAGTACTTC.

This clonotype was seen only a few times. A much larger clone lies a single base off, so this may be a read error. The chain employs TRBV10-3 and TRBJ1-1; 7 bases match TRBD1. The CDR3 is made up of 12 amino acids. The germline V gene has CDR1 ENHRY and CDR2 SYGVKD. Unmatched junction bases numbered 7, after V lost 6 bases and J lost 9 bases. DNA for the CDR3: TGTGCCATCAGCCAACCGGGACAGCAAGCTTTCTTT. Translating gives CAISQPGQQAFF.

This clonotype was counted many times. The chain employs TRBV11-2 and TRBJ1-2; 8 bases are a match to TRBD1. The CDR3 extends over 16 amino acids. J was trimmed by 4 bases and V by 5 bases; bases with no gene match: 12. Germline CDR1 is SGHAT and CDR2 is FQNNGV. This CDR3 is CASSPGPGGYVYGYTF. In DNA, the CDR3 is TGTGCCAGCAGCCCTGGGCCAGGGGGCTACGTCTATGGCTACACCTTC.

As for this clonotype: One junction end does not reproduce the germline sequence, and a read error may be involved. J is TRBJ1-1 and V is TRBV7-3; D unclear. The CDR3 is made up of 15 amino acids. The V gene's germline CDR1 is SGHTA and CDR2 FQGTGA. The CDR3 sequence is CASSIGRSMNTEAFF. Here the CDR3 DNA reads TGCGCCAGCAGCATTGGCCGAAGCATGAACACTGAAGCTTTCTTT.

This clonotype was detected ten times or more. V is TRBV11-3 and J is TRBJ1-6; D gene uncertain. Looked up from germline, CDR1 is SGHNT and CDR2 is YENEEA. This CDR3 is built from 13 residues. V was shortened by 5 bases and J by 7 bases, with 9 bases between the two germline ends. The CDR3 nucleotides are TGTGCCAGCAGCCCAGCAAGGAATTCACCCCTCCACTTT. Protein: CASSPARNSPLHF.

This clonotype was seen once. This CDR3 is CASSAALAQLTDTQYF. DNA of the CDR3: TGTGCCAGCAGTGCTGCCCTAGCGCAACTCACAGATACGCAGTATTTT. The chain uses TRBV25-1 and TRBJ2-3; D possibly corresponds to TRBD2 (6 bases). The V and J ends lost 4 bases and 2 bases respectively, with 16 bases between them. Germline loops: CDR1 MGHDK, CDR2 SYGVNS. The length of the CDR3 is 16 residues.

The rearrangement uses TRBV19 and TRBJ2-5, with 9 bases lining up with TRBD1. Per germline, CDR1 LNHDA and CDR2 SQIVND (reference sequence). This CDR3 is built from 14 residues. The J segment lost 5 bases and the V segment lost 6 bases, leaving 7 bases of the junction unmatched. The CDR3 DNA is TGTGCCAGTAGCGGAGGACAGGGGATTGAGACCCAGTACTTC. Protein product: CASSGGQGIETQYF. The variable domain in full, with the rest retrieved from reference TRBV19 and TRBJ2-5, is DGGITQSPKYLFRKEGQNVTLSCEQNLNHDAMYWYRQDPGQGLRLIYYSQIVNDFQKGDIAEGYSVSREKKESFPLTVTSAQKNPTAFYLCASSGGQGIETQYFGPGTRLLVL.

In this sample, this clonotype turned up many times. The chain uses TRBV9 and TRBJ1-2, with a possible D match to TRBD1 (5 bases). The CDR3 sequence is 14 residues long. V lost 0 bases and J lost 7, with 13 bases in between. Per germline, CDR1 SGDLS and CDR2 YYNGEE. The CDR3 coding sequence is TGTGCCAGCAGCGTAGGGACACTGGAAATTGGCTACACCTTC. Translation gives CASSVGTLEIGYTF.

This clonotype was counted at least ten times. CDR3 nucleotide sequence: TGTGCCAGCAGCTACCCCATCGGGCGCTCTGGGGCCAACGTCCTGACTTTC. Amino acids: CASSYPIGRSGANVLTF. V usage is TRBV9 and J usage is TRBJ2-6, with D uncertain. The V gene lost 4 bases and the J gene lost 0 bases, with 14 bases spanning the gap. The CDR3 has 17 residues. The germline V gene has CDR1 SGDLS and CDR2 YYNGEE.

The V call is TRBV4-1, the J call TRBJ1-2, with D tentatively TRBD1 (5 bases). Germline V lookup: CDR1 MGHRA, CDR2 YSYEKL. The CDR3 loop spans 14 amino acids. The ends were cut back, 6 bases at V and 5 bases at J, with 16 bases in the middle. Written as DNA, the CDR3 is TGCGCCAGCAGTCAGCCGGGACTGAATTATGGCTACACCTTC. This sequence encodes CASSQPGLNYGYTF.